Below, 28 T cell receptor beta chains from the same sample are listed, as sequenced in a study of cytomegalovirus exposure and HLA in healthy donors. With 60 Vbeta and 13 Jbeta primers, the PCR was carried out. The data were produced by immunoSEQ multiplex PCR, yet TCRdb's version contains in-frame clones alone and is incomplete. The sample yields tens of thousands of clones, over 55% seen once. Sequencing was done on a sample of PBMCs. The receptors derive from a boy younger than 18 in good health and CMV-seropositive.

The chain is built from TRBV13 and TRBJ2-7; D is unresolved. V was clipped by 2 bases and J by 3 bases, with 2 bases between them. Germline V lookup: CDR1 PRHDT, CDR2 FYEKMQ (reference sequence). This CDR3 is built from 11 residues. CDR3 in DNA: TGTGCCAGCAGCTTACACTACGAGCAGTACTTC. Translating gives CASSLHYEQYF.

CDR3 region: CASRERTEDYGYTF. The CDR3 DNA follows: TGTGCCAGCAGAGAACGGACAGAGGACTATGGCTACACCTTC. The chain is built from TRBV2 and TRBJ1-2; D is possibly TRBD1 (6 bases). This CDR3 comprises 14 residues. V lost 6 bases, J lost 3 bases, and 14 bases lay in between. Germline CDR1 is SNHLY and CDR2 is FYNNEI.

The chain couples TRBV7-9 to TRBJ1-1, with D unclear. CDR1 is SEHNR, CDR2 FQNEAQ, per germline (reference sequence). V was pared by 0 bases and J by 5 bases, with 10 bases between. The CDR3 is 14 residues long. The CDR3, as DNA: TGTGCCAGCAGCTTAGCGCTGAGTGCGACTGAAGCTTTCTTT. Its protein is CASSLALSATEAFF.

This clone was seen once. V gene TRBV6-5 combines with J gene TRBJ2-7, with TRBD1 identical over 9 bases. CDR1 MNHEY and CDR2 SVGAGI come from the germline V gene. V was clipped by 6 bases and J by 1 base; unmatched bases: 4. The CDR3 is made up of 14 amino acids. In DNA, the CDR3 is TGTGCCAGCAGAGGGGACAGGGAATCCTACGAGCAGTACTTC. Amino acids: CASRGDRESYEQYF.

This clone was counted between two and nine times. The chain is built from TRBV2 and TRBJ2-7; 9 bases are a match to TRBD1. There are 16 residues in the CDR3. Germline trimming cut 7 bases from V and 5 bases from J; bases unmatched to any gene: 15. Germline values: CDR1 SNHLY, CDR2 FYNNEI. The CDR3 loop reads CASNPSGTGILHEQYF. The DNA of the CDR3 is TGTGCCAGCAACCCATCCGGGACAGGGATTCTCCACGAGCAGTACTTC. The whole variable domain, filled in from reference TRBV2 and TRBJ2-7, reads EPEVTQTPSHQVTQMGQEVILRCVPISNHLYFYWYRQILGQKVEFLVSFYNNEISEKSEIFDDQFSVERPDGSNFTLKIRSTKLEDSAMYFCASNPSGTGILHEQYFGPGTRLTVT.

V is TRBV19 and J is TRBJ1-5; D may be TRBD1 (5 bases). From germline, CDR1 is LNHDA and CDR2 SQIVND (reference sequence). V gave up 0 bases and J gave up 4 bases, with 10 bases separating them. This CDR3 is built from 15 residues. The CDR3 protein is CASSIERQSNQPQHF. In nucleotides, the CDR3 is TGTGCCAGTAGTATAGAACGACAGTCAAATCAGCCCCAGCATTTT.

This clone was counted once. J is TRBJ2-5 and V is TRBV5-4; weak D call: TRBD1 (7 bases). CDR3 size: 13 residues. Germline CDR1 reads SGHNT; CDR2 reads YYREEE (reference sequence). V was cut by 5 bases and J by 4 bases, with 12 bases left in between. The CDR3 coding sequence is TGTGCCAGCAGTCACAGGGGAGGAGAGACCCAGTACTTC. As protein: CASSHRGGETQYF.

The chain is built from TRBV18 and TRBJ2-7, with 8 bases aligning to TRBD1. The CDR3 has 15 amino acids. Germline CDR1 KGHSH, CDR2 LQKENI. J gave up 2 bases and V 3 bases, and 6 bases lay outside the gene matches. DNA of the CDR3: TGTGCCAGCTCACCCCAACAGGGGGGAACCTACGAGCAGTACTTC. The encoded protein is CASSPQQGGTYEQYF.

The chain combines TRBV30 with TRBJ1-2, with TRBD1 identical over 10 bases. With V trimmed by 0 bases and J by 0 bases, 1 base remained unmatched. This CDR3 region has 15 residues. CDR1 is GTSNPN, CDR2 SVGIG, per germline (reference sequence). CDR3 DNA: TGTGCCTGGAGTGTAGGACAGGGGGCTAACTATGGCTACACCTTC. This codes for CAWSVGQGANYGYTF. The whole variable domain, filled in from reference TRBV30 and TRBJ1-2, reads SQTIHQWPATLVQPVGSPLSLECTVEGTSNPNLYWYRQAAGRGLQLLFYSVGIGQISSEVPQNLSASRPQDRQFILSSKKLLLSDSGFYLCAWSVGQGANYGYTFGSGTRLTVV.

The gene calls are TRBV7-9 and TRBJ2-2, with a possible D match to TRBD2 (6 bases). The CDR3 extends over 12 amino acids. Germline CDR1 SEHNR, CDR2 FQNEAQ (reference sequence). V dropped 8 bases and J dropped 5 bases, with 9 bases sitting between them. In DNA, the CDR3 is TGTGCCAGCGGGGGGAGGACCGGGGAGCTGTTTTTT. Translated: CASGGRTGELFF. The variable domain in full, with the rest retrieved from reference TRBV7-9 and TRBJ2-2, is DTGVSQNPRHKITKRGQNVTFRCDPISEHNRLYWYRQTLGQGPEFLTYFQNEAQLEKSRLLSDRFSAERPKGSFSTLEIQRTEQGDSAMYLCASGGRTGELFFGEGSRLTVL.

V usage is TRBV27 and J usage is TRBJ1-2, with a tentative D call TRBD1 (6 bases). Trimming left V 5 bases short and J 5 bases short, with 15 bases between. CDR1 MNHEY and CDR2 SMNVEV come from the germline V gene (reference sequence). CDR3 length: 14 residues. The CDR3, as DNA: TGTGCCAGCAGTGGATCGGGGGGCGGGTATGGCTACACCTTC. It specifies CASSGSGGGYGYTF.

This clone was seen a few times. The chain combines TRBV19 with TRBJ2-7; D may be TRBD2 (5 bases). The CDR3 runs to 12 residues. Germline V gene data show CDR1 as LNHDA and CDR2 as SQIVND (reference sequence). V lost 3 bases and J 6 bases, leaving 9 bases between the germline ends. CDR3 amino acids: CASSMIGVEQYF. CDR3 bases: TGTGCCAGTAGTATGATCGGGGTCGAGCAGTACTTC.

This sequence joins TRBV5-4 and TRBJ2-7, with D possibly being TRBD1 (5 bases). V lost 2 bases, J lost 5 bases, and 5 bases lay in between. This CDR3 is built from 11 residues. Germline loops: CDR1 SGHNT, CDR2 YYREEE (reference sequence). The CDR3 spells CASSLGDEQYF. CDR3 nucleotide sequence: TGTGCCAGCAGCTTAGGGGACGAGCAGTACTTC.

The CDR3 sequence: CASNSGGGGETQYF. CDR3 sequence (DNA): TGTGCCAGCAACAGTGGGGGAGGTGGAGAGACCCAGTACTTC. The chain carries TRBV9 and TRBJ2-5, with a weak D call TRBD2 (6 bases). Germline V gives CDR1 SGDLS, CDR2 YYNGEE. CDR3 length: 14 residues. V was trimmed by 6 bases and J by 4 bases, leaving 16 bases between them.

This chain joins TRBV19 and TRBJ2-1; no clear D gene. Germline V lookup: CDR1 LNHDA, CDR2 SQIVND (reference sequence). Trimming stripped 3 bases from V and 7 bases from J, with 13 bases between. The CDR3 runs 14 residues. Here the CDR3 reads CASSMGLAGNEQFF. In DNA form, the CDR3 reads TGTGCCAGTAGTATGGGTCTCGCCGGGAATGAGCAGTTCTTC. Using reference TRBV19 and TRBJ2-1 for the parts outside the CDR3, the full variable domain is DGGITQSPKYLFRKEGQNVTLSCEQNLNHDAMYWYRQDPGQGLRLIYYSQIVNDFQKGDIAEGYSVSREKKESFPLTVTSAQKNPTAFYLCASSMGLAGNEQFFGPGTRLTVL.

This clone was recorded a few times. CDR3 nucleotides: TGTGCCTGGAGTGTCGGGGGGACAGGGAATTCACCCCTCCACTTT. This sequence encodes CAWSVGGTGNSPLHF. The chain joins TRBV30 to TRBJ1-6; 9 bases map to TRBD1. Germline CDR1 reads GTSNPN; CDR2 reads SVGIG (reference sequence). There are 15 residues in the CDR3. The V and J ends lost 0 bases and 7 bases, in that order; junction bases with no gene match: 4.

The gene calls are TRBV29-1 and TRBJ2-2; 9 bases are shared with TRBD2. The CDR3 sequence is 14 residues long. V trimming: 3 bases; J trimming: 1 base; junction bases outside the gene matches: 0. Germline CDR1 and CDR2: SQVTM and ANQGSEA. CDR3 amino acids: CSVETSGNTGELFF. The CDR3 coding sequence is TGCAGCGTTGAGACTAGCGGGAACACCGGGGAGCTGTTTTTT.

CDR3 sequence: CASSPMTGGGGYTF. The CDR3 DNA follows: TGTGCCAGCAGCCCAATGACAGGGGGGGGTGGCTACACCTTC. The chain carries TRBV5-4 and TRBJ1-2; TRBD1 agrees at 9 bases. The germline gives CDR1 SGHNT, CDR2 YYREEE (reference sequence). This CDR3 region has 14 residues. The V and J ends lost 4 bases and 7 bases, in that order; junction bases with no gene match: 8. The whole variable domain, remainder taken from reference TRBV5-4 and TRBJ1-2, is ETGVTQSPTHLIKTRGQQVTLRCSSQSGHNTVSWYQQALGQGPQFIFQYYREEENGRGNFPPRFSGLQFPNYSSELNVNALELDDSALYLCASSPMTGGGGYTFGSGTRLTVV.

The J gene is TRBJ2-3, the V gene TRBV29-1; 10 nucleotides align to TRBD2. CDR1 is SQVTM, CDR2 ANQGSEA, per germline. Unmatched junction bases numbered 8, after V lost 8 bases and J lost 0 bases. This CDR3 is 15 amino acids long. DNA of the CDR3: TGCAGCACCGATTTAGCGGGGGGCAGCACAGATACGCAGTATTTT. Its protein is CSTDLAGGSTDTQYF.

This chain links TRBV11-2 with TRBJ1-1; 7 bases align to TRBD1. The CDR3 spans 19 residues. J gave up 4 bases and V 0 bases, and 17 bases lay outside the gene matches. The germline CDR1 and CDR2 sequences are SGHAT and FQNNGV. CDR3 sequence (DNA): TGTGCCAGCAGCTTAGATAAAGACAGGGAAATGTTATTGGTCACTGAAGCTTTCTTT. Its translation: CASSLDKDREMLLVTEAFF.

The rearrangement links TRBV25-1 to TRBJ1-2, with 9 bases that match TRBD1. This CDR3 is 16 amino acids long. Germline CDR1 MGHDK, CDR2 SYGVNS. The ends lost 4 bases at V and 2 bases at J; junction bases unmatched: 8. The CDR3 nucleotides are TGTGCCAGCAGTGTCTATTCTGGACAGGGGAACTATGGCTACACCTTC. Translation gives CASSVYSGQGNYGYTF.

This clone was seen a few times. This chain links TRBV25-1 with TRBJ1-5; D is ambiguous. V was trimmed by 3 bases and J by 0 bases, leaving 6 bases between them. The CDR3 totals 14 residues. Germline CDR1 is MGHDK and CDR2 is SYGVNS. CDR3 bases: TGTGCCAGCAGTGAGCGAAGTAGCAATCAGCCCCAGCATTTT. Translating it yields CASSERSSNQPQHF.

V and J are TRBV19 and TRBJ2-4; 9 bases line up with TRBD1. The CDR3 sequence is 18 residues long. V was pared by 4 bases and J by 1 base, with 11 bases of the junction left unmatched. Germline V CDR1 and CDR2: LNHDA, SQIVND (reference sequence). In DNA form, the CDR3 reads TGTGCCAGTAGTACTCGATCGGGACAGGGCTCGGCCAAAAACATTCAGTACTTC. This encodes CASSTRSGQGSAKNIQYF.

The CDR3 DNA reads TGTGCCAGCAGTGAAGGGGGCGGTAGCAAGCGGAAGGCTTTCTTT. It yields the protein CASSEGGGSKRKAFF. This chain uses TRBV25-1 with TRBJ1-1; D may be TRBD1 (6 bases). Germline values: CDR1 MGHDK, CDR2 SYGVNS. V lost 2 bases and J lost 11, with 21 bases in between. The CDR3 is 15 amino acids. Based on the CDR3 plus reference TRBV25-1 and TRBJ1-1, the full variable domain is EADIYQTPRYLVIGTGKKITLECSQTMGHDKMYWYQQDPGMELHLIHYSYGVNSTEKGDLSSESTVSRIRTEHFPLTLESARPSHTSQYLCASSEGGGSKRKAFFGQGTRLTVV.

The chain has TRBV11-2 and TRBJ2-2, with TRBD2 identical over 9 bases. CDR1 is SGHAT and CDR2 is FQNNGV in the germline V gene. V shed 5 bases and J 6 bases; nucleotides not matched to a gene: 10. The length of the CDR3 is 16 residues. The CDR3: CASSLLGLAGSGELFF. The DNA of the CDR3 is TGTGCCAGCAGCCTACTAGGGCTAGCGGGATCCGGGGAGCTGTTTTTT.

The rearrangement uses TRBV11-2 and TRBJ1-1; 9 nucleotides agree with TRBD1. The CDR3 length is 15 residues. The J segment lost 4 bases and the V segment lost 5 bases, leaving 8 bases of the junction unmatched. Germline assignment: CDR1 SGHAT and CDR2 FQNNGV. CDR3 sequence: CASSTYRGRGTEAFF. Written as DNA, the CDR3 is TGTGCCAGCAGCACATACAGGGGGCGGGGCACTGAAGCTTTCTTT.

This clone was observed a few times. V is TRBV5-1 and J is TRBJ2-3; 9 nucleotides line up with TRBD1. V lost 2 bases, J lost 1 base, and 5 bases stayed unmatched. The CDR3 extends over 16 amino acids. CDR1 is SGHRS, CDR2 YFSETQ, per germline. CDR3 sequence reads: CASSFGTGIGTDTQYF. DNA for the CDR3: TGCGCCAGCAGCTTCGGGACAGGGATAGGCACAGATACGCAGTATTTT.

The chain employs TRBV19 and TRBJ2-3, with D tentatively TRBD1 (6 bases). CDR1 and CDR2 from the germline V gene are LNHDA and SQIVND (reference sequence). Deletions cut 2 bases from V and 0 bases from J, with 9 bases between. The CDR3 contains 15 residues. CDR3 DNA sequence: TGTGCCAGTAGTATAAGGGGGTCAAGCACAGATACGCAGTATTTT. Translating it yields CASSIRGSSTDTQYF.